Presented here are 18 T cell receptor beta chains from one specimen sequenced in a study of post-analysis software for immune sequencing data (dated by TCRdb to about 2015). Antigens of these TCRs are unknown. The research as a whole found: Patients showed significantly higher frequencies than controls for five TRBV segments, among them TRBV5-6, TRBV5-1 and TRBV20-1.

Library preparation used PCR. The sample was run on an Illumina HiSeq 2500. Unique molecular identifiers were incorporated into TCR beta cDNA libraries to reduce PCR and sequencing biases. Through fastp at Q25 and MiXCR, TCRdb rebuilt clones from the public reads, retaining in-frame beta chains. Every entry covers one CDR3 protein and lists the most common genes and DNA from its rows. Across this sample there are 820,000 or so distinct CDR3 sequences, with 53% seen only once. The ten largest clones capture approximately 4.4% of the sample. The sample taken for sequencing was blood. The receptor set was obtained from a girl aged 5-17 years with multiple sclerosis.

This clonotype was counted once. The V gene is TRBV29-1, the J gene TRBJ2-1; no reliable D call. Germline assignment: CDR1 SQVTM and CDR2 ANQGSEA. The CDR3 is made up of 11 amino acids. V was pared by 5 bases and J by 4 bases, with 6 bases between. This chain's CDR3 is CSVTSYNEQFF. The DNA of the CDR3 is TGCAGCGTTACCAGTTACAATGAGCAGTTCTTC.

The chain has TRBV6-1 and TRBJ2-7, with TRBD2 identical over 11 bases. Germline V gene lookup returns CDR1 MNHNS and CDR2 SASEGT. Trimming at V came to 6 bases and at J to 7 bases, leaving 8 bases not matched to a gene. The CDR3 covers 14 residues. The CDR3, as DNA: TGTGCCAGCAGCGCACTAGCGGGAGTCTTTGAGCAGTACTTC. It specifies CASSALAGVFEQYF.

This clonotype was seen only a few times. V gene TRBV6-5 combines with J gene TRBJ2-3, with 10 bases aligning to TRBD2. Germline V CDR1 and CDR2: MNHEY, SVGAGI. V was clipped by 0 bases and J by 2 bases; unmatched bases: 5. The CDR3 extends over 17 amino acids. The CDR3 DNA reads as TGTGCCAGCAGTTACTCGCGGACTAGCGGACTCACAGATACGCAGTATTTT. This gives the protein CASSYSRTSGLTDTQYF.

The chain uses TRBV6-1 and TRBJ2-6; 8 nucleotides line up with TRBD1. Germline V lookup: CDR1 MNHNS, CDR2 SASEGT. This CDR3 comprises 17 residues. V lost 5 bases to trimming and J lost 4 bases; unmatched junction nucleotides: 10. The CDR3 DNA reads as TGTGCCAGCAGTCCCGGGACAGGACTAAGGGGGGCCAACGTCCTGACTTTC. It specifies CASSPGTGLRGANVLTF.

V gene TRBV2 combines with J gene TRBJ2-6; no clear D gene. This CDR3 comprises 15 residues. The ends were cut back, 6 bases at V and 0 bases at J, with 9 bases in the middle. Germline CDR1 is SNHLY and CDR2 is FYNNEI. CDR3 nucleotide sequence: TGTGCCAGCAGGGAGCAGTTCTCTGGGGCCAACGTCCTGACTTTC. It translates to CASREQFSGANVLTF.

This clonotype was detected only once. The rearrangement joins TRBV2 to TRBJ2-7; D possibly matches TRBD1 or TRBD2 (5 bases each). V dropped 0 bases and J dropped 3 bases, with 12 bases sitting between them. CDR3 length: 15 residues. From germline, CDR1 is SNHLY and CDR2 FYNNEI. CDR3 sequence reads: CASSEAGTDVYEQYF. In DNA, the CDR3 is TGTGCCAGCAGTGAAGCCGGGACCGATGTCTACGAGCAGTACTTC.

In its sample, this clonotype was seen a few times. The chain has TRBV9 and TRBJ2-5, with D perhaps given as TRBD1 or TRBD2 (5 bases each). The germline V gene has CDR1 SGDLS and CDR2 YYNGEE. The ends were cut back, 0 bases at V and 0 bases at J, with 9 bases in the middle. This CDR3 spans 15 amino acids. CDR3 in DNA: TGTGCCAGCAGCGTAGAGCCGGGACACCAAGAGACCCAGTACTTC. Translation gives CASSVEPGHQETQYF. The full variable domain, rest sourced from reference TRBV9 and TRBJ2-5, is DSGVTQTPKHLITATGQRVTLRCSPRSGDLSVYWYQQSLDQGLQFLIQYYNGEERAKGNILERFSAQQFPDLHSELNLSSLELGDSALYFCASSVEPGHQETQYFGPGTRLLVL.

This sequence joins TRBV7-3 and TRBJ2-6; D remains unclear. Germline CDR1 and CDR2: SGHTA and FQGTGA. Trimming removed 2 bases at V and 4 bases at J, with 6 bases between. CDR3 length equals 14 residues. CDR3 nucleotide sequence: TGTGCCAGCAGCTTAGGTTTGGGGGCCAACGTCCTGACTTTC. Translation gives CASSLGLGANVLTF. Full variable domain (remainder filled in from reference TRBV7-3 and TRBJ2-6): GAGVSQTPSNKVTEKGKYVELRCDPISGHTALYWYRQSLGQGPEFLIYFQGTGAADDSGLPNDRFFAVRPEGSVSTLKIQRTERGDSAVYLCASSLGLGANVLTFGAGSRLTVL.

This clonotype has a single count. The chain employs TRBV29-1 and TRBJ1-4, with 9 bases lining up with TRBD1. With V trimmed by 7 bases and J by 0 bases, 9 bases remained unmatched. This CDR3 has 16 residues. Germline lookup yields CDR1 SQVTM and CDR2 ANQGSEA. The CDR3 sequence: CSARGQGLATNEKLFF. CDR3 nucleotide sequence: TGCAGCGCCAGGGGACAGGGCCTTGCAACTAATGAAAAACTGTTTTTT.

The chain joins TRBV11-2 to TRBJ1-2, with 8 bases that match TRBD1. The CDR3 has 15 residues. Trimming removed 2 bases from V and 8 bases from J; junction bases left unmatched: 10. Germline values: CDR1 SGHAT, CDR2 FQNNGV. CDR3: CASSLTPQGARGYTF. In DNA form, the CDR3 reads TGTGCCAGCAGCTTAACCCCCCAGGGGGCGCGGGGCTACACCTTC.

This chain connects TRBV5-1 to TRBJ2-4; a possible D gene is TRBD1 (5 bases). Germline CDR1 reads SGHRS; CDR2 reads YFSETQ. V gave up 2 bases and J gave up 2 bases, with 14 bases separating them. This CDR3 spans 16 amino acids. The chain's CDR3 is CASSFGRQQTKNIQYF. CDR3 bases: TGCGCCAGCAGCTTCGGACGACAGCAAACCAAAAACATTCAGTACTTC.

This clonotype has more than one count but fewer than ten. The gene calls are TRBV29-1 and TRBJ2-1; no clear D gene. Trimming shortened V by 4 bases and J by 10 bases, and 20 bases separated the two germline ends. Germline V gene sequence: CDR1 SQVTM, CDR2 ANQGSEA. There are 14 residues in the CDR3. The CDR3 region has the DNA TGCAGCGTTGTGAGGTCGGACGAATCCGGGGAGCAGTTCTTC. Protein product: CSVVRSDESGEQFF.

This clonotype was seen a few times. The chain combines TRBV4-1 with TRBJ1-4; D gene uncertain. CDR3 length equals 15 residues. Per the germline V gene, CDR1 is MGHRA and CDR2 is YSYEKL. Trimming stripped 2 bases from V and 4 bases from J, with 11 bases between. The CDR3 is CASSQTDALNEKLFF. In nucleotides, the CDR3 is TGCGCCAGCAGCCAAACGGACGCCCTTAATGAAAAACTGTTTTTT.

The J gene is TRBJ2-1, the V gene TRBV2; D is undetermined. Germline values: CDR1 SNHLY, CDR2 FYNNEI. CDR3 length equals 10 residues. The V gene lost 5 bases and the J gene lost 10 bases, with 6 bases spanning the gap. The DNA of the CDR3 is TGTGCCAGCAGTCAAATAGAGCAGTTCTTC. Translation gives CASSQIEQFF.

The chain links TRBV5-1 to TRBJ1-2; D call uncertain. V shed 4 bases and J shed 2 bases, with 9 bases lying between them. CDR3 size: 13 residues. CDR1 is SGHRS, CDR2 YFSETQ, per germline. The CDR3 loop reads CASSPEENYGYTF. The CDR3 DNA sequence: TGCGCCAGCAGCCCTGAAGAGAACTATGGCTACACCTTC.

J is TRBJ2-1 and V is TRBV5-1; possibly TRBD2 for D (5 bases). Trimming removed 5 bases at V and 7 bases at J, with 16 bases between. The CDR3 has 14 amino acids. Germline values: CDR1 SGHRS, CDR2 YFSETQ. CDR3 loop: CASSVGWTENEQFF. The DNA of the CDR3 is TGCGCCAGCAGTGTCGGCTGGACTGAGAATGAGCAGTTCTTC.

The V call is TRBV10-3, the J call TRBJ2-1; 15 nucleotides align to TRBD2. This CDR3 is 19 amino acids long. CDR1 is ENHRY, CDR2 SYGVKD, per germline. The junction had 3 bases not matched to a gene; V was cut back by 0 bases and J by 0 bases. As DNA, the CDR3 is TGTGCCATCAGTGAGTCAAAGGGACTAGCGGGAGGCTCCTACAATGAGCAGTTCTTC. It codes for CAISESKGLAGGSYNEQFF.

The chain combines TRBV10-3 with TRBJ2-7, with 10 bases matching TRBD1. Unmatched junction bases numbered 15, after V lost 1 base and J lost 0 bases. CDR3 size: 20 residues. Germline V gene data show CDR1 as ENHRY and CDR2 as SYGVKD. This CDR3 is CAISELAGQGLRLSSYEQYF. CDR3 nucleotides: TGTGCCATCAGTGAGTTGGCGGGACAGGGGCTCCGACTTAGCTCCTACGAGCAGTACTTC.